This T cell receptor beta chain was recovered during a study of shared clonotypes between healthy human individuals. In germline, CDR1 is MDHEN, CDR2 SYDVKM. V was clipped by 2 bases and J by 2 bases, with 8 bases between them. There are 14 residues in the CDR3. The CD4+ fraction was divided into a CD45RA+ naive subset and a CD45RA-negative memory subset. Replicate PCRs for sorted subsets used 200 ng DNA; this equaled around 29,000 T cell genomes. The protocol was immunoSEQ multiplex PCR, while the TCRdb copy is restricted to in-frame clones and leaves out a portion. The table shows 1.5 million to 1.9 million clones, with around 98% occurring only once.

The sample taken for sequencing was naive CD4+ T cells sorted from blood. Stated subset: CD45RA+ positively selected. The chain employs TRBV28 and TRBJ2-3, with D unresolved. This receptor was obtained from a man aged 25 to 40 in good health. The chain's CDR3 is CASSLLLTTDTQYF. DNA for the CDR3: TGTGCCAGCAGTTTACTCCTTACCACAGATACGCAGTATTTT.